Detailed here is one T cell receptor beta chain. MiXCR, run by TCRdb on the PCR reads, gives a single entry per CDR3 protein. The sample carries 9,500 to 14,000 distinct CDR3 sequences, approximately 46% recorded once. V was pared by 1 base and J by 5 bases, with 1 base of the junction left unmatched. The CDR3 length is 14 residues. CDR1 is MNHEY, CDR2 SVGAGI, per germline. These data come from a study of immune characterization of retroperitoneal liposarcoma. The material sequenced was tumor tissue. The receptor was isolated from a female donor with retroperitoneal liposarcoma. The V call is TRBV6-5, the J call TRBJ2-2; 7 bases fit TRBD2. CDR3 loop: CASSYWGGTGELFF. In DNA, the CDR3 is TGTGCCAGCAGTTACTGGGGGGGAACCGGGGAGCTGTTTTTT.